A selection of T cell receptor beta chains follows, all from one sample in a study of blood T cells in healthy people across ages. TCRdb re-called the 5' RACE reads with MiXCR, one entry per CDR3 protein. Of about 570,000 distinct CDR3 sequences in the sample, 27% were seen once. Input material: blood. These TCRs come from a woman aged 70-85 years in good health. Both conserved end residues are part of each CDR3. Fields, in order: clone size, J gene, V gene, D gene, CDR3 DNA, CDR3 protein. A D gene is named only where the DNA matches it firmly. Clone size is given for some rows only: seen once, a few or many times, or a class if the clone is expanded.

>few|TRBJ2-7|TRBV20-1|TRBD2
TGCAGTGCTGCAGCGGGGGGCTTCTCCTACGAGCAGTACTTC
CSAAAGGFSYEQYF
>NA|TRBJ2-2|TRBV4-2|NA
TGTGCCAGCAGCCAAGATGACCGCTCGAACACCGGGGAGCTGTTTTTT
CASSQDDRSNTGELFF
>NA|TRBJ2-4|TRBV7-2|TRBD1
TGTGCCAGCAGCTTCCGGACAGGATCCAAAAACATTCAGTACTTC
CASSFRTGSKNIQYF
>hyperexpanded|TRBJ2-5|TRBV29-1|NA
TGCAGCGTCCAAACAGGTTTTTCAGAGACCCAGTACTTC
CSVQTGFSETQYF
>few|TRBJ2-5|TRBV18|TRBD2
TGTGCCAGCTCAAAGACTAGCCAACAAGAGACCCAGTACTTC
CASSKTSQQETQYF
>few|TRBJ1-6|TRBV12-3/TRBV12-4|NA
TGTGCCAGCAGTTTCCCGGGACTTGGGGGTTCACCCCTCCACTTT
CASSFPGLGGSPLHF
>once|TRBJ2-1|TRBV7-3|NA
TGTGCCAGCAGCTTAGTAGTAGCCACCTACAATGAGCAGTTCTTC
CASSLVVATYNEQFF
>NA|TRBJ2-1|TRBV20-1|TRBD2
TGCAGTGCCCTTGAGCGGGGGTTCTACAATGAGCAGTTCTTC
CSALERGFYNEQFF
>NA|TRBJ1-2|TRBV4-3|NA
TGCGCCAGCAGCCAAGAAGCCGGCTCTGGCCACACCTTC
CASSQEAGSGHTF
>few|TRBJ2-3|TRBV7-9|NA
TGTGCCAGCAGCTTAGCGCCACTTCTAAAGACGCAGTATTTT
CASSLAPLLKTQYF
>many|TRBJ2-7|TRBV7-3|TRBD1
TGTGCCAGCAGCTTAAGGGACAGTCCTACTCACGAGCAGTACTTC
CASSLRDSPTHEQYF
>NA|TRBJ2-1|TRBV5-1|NA
TGCGCCAGCAGCTCCATAGGGGGCTCCTACAATGAGCAGTTCTTC
CASSSIGGSYNEQFF
>few|TRBJ2-2|TRBV4-2|NA
TGTGCCAGCAGCCAAGCTCGAGGGGCGGGGATGAACACCGGGGAGCTGTTTTTT
CASSQARGAGMNTGELFF
>NA|TRBJ2-7|TRBV7-2|TRBD2
TGTGCCAGCAGCCGCCCCGGGGGGGTATGCGAGCAGTACTTC
CASSRPGGVCEQYF
>NA|TRBJ1-5|TRBV7-6|NA
TGTGCCAGCAGCTTAATCGGTGTGGGTCAGCCCCAGCATTTT
CASSLIGVGQPQHF
>few|TRBJ2-6|TRBV7-2|NA
TGTGCCAGCAGCTTAGAAGCGACTGGGGCCAACGTCCTGACTTTC
CASSLEATGANVLTF
>few|TRBJ2-3|TRBV5-8|TRBD1
TGTGCCAGCAGCGTAGAACAGGGGTATAGCACAGATACGCAGTATTTT
CASSVEQGYSTDTQYF
>NA|TRBJ1-3|TRBV29-1|TRBD1
TGCAGCGTCGTAGACAGGGGTATTGGAAACACCATATATTTT
CSVVDRGIGNTIYF
>NA|TRBJ1-2|TRBV29-1|NA
TGCAGCGCCCGGGACGAAGATAAGGGCTACACCTTC
CSARDEDKGYTF
>NA|TRBJ1-2|TRBV12-3/TRBV12-4|NA
TGTGCCAGCAGTTTTTCAGTACCTCAATATGGCCACACCTTC
CASSFSVPQYGHTF
>few|TRBJ2-1|TRBV7-8|TRBD2
TGTGCCAGCAGCGTCTCGACTAGCTCGGCTGAGCAGTTCTTC
CASSVSTSSAEQFF
>NA|TRBJ1-1|TRBV12-3/TRBV12-4|NA
TGTGCCAGCAGCAACACGAGGAGGGTTGCTGAAGCTTTCTTT
CASSNTRRVAEAFF
>NA|TRBJ1-2|TRBV7-2|NA
TGTGCCAGCAGCTCTCGATGGCAGGACGGTGACTACACCTTC
CASSSRWQDGDYTF
>NA|TRBJ2-5|TRBV9|NA
TGTGCCAGCAGCGCGGGCCAAAGGGAGACCCAGTACTTC
CASSAGQRETQYF
>NA|TRBJ2-3|TRBV9|TRBD2
TGTGCCAGCAGCGTAGGCGGGGGAGCGACAGATACGCAGTATTTT
CASSVGGGATDTQYF
>once|TRBJ2-6|TRBV6-1|NA
TGTGCCAGCAGTGAAGCGCCCGTGACCCTTGCTGGGGCCAACGTCCTGACTTTC
CASSEAPVTLAGANVLTF
>NA|TRBJ2-4|TRBV4-1|TRBD2
TGCGCCAGCAGCCAAGAAGGACTAGCCAACATTCAGTACTTC
CASSQEGLANIQYF
>NA|TRBJ2-1|TRBV7-2|NA
TGTGCCAGCAGCTCCCGGGACCACACCAATGAGCAGTTCTTC
CASSSRDHTNEQFF
>NA|TRBJ1-1|TRBV29-1|NA
TGCAGCGCTGAGACCTCTAACACTGAAGCTTTCTTT
CSAETSNTEAFF
>few|TRBJ2-5|TRBV6-2/TRBV6-3|NA
TGTGCCAGCAATTCCAGGGGAAGATCGGAGACCCAGTACTTC
CASNSRGRSETQYF
>few|TRBJ2-5|TRBV6-2/TRBV6-3|NA
TGCGCCAGCAGTTACTACAGGGCGGGGCAGAAAGAGACCCAGTACTTC
CASSYYRAGQKETQYF
>NA|TRBJ2-5|TRBV12-3/TRBV12-4|NA
TGTGCCAGCAGTCTCAGACCGGCGGAGGGGTCGGTCTTC
CASSLRPAEGSVF
>NA|TRBJ1-1|TRBV7-2|NA
TGTGCCAGCAGCTTAGCGATTGCGTCTGAAGCTTTCTTT
CASSLAIASEAFF
>NA|TRBJ1-5|TRBV6-2/TRBV6-3|NA
TGTGCCAGCAGTTACACGCCGGCAAGCCGGGGGCGGAATCAGCCCCAGCATTTT
CASSYTPASRGRNQPQHF
>NA|TRBJ1-2|TRBV12-3/TRBV12-4|NA
TGTGCCAGCAGTCTAAGACAGGTGGAGGGCTACACCTTC
CASSLRQVEGYTF
>NA|TRBJ2-5|TRBV2|NA
TGTGCCAGCAGTGACAGTAGGCGGGAGACCCAGTACTTC
CASSDSRRETQYF
>NA|TRBJ1-1|TRBV5-1|TRBD1
TGCGCCAGCAGCCAGGACAGGGGAGGAATAGCTTTCTTT
CASSQDRGGIAFF
>NA|TRBJ1-4|TRBV6-5|NA
TGTGCCACCAAGGAGGGGACGGTCCCAGGAAAACTGTTTTTT
CATKEGTVPGKLFF
>NA|TRBJ2-7|TRBV9|NA
TGTGCCAGCAGCCCCTCGGCAGTCACCTACGAGCAGTACTTC
CASSPSAVTYEQYF
>once|TRBJ1-2|TRBV20-1|TRBD1
TGCAGTGCCGTCGACAGGGCCGCGGGCTACACCTTC
CSAVDRAAGYTF
>NA|TRBJ2-3|TRBV10-3|TRBD2
TGTGCCATCAGTCCGAAGCGGGGGGGTCCCGATACGCAGTATTTT
CAISPKRGGPDTQYF
>NA|TRBJ1-1|TRBV6-2/TRBV6-3|NA
TGTGCCAGCAGTTACATCGGGGGCGCGGGTCGAAGGAACACTGAAGCTTTCTTT
CASSYIGGAGRRNTEAFF